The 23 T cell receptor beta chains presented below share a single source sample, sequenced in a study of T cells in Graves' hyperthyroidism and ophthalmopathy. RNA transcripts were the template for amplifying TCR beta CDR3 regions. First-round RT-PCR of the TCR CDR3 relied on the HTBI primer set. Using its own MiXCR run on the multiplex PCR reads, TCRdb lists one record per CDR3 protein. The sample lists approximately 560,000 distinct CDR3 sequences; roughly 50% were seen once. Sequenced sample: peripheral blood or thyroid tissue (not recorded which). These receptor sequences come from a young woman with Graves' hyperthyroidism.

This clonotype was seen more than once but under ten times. CDR3 nucleotides: TGTGCCAGCAGCTCCCCCCTCGGGACCCAGTACTTC. This sequence encodes CASSSPLGTQYF. The rearrangement uses TRBV7-9 and TRBJ2-5; the D is unclear. CDR3 size: 12 residues. V gave up 4 bases and J gave up 7 bases, with 10 bases separating them. The germline gives CDR1 SEHNR, CDR2 FQNEAQ (reference sequence).

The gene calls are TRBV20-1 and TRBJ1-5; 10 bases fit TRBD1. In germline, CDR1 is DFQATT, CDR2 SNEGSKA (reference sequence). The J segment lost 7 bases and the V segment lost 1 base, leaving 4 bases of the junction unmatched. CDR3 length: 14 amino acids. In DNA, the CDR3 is TGCAGTGCTAGAGCGGGACAGGGGAACCAGCCCCAGCATTTT. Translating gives CSARAGQGNQPQHF.

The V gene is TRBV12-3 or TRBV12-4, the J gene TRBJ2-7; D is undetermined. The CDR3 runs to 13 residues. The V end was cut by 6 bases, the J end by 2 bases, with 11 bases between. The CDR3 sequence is CASSPEPTYEQYF. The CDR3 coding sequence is TGTGCCAGCAGCCCTGAACCTACCTACGAGCAGTACTTC.

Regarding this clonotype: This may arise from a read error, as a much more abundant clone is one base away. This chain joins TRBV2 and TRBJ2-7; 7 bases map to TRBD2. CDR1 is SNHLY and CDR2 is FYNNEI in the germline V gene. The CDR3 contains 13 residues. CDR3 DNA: TGTGCCGGCAGGGCTAGCGGCTCCTACGAGCAGTACTTC. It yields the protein CAGRASGSYEQYF.

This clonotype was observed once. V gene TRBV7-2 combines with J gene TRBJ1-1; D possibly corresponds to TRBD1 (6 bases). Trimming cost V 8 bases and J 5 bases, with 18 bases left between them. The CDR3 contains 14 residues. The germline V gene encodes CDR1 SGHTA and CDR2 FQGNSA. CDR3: CASRGGGMGTEAFF. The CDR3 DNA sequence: TGTGCCAGCCGCGGGGGGGGCATGGGAACTGAAGCTTTCTTT. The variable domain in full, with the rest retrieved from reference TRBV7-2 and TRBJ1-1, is GAGVSQSPSNKVTEKGKDVELRCDPISGHTALYWYRQSLGQGLEFLIYFQGNSAPDKSGLPSDRFSAERTGGSVSTLTIQRTQQEDSAVYLCASRGGGMGTEAFFGQGTRLTVV.

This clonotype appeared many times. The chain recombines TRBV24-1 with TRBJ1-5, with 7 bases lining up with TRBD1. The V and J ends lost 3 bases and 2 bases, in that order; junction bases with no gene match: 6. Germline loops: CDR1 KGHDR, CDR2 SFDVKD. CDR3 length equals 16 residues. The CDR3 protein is CATSDPRQGGNQPQHF. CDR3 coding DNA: TGTGCCACCAGTGATCCGCGACAGGGCGGCAATCAGCCCCAGCATTTT.

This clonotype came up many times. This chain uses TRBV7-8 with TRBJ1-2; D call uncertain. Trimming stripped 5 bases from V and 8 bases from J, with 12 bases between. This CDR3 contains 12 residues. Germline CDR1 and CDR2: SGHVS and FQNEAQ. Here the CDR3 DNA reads TGTGCCAGCAGCCCGTTTGGAGGGGGCTACACCTTC. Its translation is CASSPFGGGYTF. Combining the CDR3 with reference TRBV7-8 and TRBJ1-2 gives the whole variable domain GAGVSQSPRYKVAKRGQDVALRCDPISGHVSLFWYQQALGQGPEFLTYFQNEAQLDKSGLPSDRFFAERPEGSVSTLKIQRTQQEDSAVYLCASSPFGGGYTFGSGTRLTVV.

CDR3 bases: TGTGCCAGCAGCCGGACAGAAACCGGGGAGCTGTTTTTT. It translates to CASSRTETGELFF. V gene TRBV7-3 combines with J gene TRBJ2-2; TRBD1 might be the D (6 bases). CDR3 length equals 13 residues. Germline CDR1 SGHTA, CDR2 FQGTGA. Trimming left V 5 bases short and J 5 bases short, with 9 bases between.

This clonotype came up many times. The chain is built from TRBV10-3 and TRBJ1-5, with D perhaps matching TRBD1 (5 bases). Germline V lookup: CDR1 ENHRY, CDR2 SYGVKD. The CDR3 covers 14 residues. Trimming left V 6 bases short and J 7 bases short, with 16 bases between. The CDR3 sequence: CAISGAAGEQPQHF. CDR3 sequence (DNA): TGTGCCATCAGCGGCGCCGCGGGGGAGCAGCCCCAGCATTTT.

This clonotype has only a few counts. As DNA, the CDR3 is TGCGCCAGCAGCTTGGGCCACCAACTGAACTATGGCTACACCTTC. Protein sequence: CASSLGHQLNYGYTF. This sequence joins TRBV5-1 and TRBJ1-2, with D uncertain. V dropped 0 bases and J dropped 2 bases, with 11 bases sitting between them. The CDR3 runs 15 residues. Germline CDR1 and CDR2: SGHRS and YFSETQ. Combining the CDR3 with reference TRBV5-1 and TRBJ1-2 gives the whole variable domain KAGVTQTPRYLIKTRGQQVTLSCSPISGHRSVSWYQQTPGQGLQFLFEYFSETQRNKGNFPGRFSGRQFSNSRSEMNVSTLELGDSALYLCASSLGHQLNYGYTFGSGTRLTVV.

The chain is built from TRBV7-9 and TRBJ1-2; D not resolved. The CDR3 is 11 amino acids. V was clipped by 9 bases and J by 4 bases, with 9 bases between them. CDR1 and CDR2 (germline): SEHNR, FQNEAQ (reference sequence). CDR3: CARHLTYGYTF. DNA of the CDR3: TGTGCCAGACACCTTACCTATGGCTACACCTTC.

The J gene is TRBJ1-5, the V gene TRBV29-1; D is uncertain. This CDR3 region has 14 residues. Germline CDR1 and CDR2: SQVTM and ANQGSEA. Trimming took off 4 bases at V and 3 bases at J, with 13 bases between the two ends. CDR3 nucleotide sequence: TGCAGCGTTGGGCAGGACCACTTCAATCAGCCCCAGCATTTT. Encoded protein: CSVGQDHFNQPQHF.

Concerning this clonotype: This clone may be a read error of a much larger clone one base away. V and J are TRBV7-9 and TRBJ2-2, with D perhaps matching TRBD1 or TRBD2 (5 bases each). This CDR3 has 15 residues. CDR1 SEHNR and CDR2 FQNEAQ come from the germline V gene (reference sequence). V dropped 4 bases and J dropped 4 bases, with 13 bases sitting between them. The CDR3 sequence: CASSSGQGRTGELFF. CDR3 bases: TGTGCCAGCAGCTCGGGGCAGGGACGCACCGGGGAGCTGTTTTTT.

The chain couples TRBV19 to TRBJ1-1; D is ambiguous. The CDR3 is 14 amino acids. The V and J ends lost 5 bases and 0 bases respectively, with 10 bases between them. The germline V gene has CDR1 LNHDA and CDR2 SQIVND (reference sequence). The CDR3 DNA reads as TGTGCCAGTAGTGCGGAGACGTTGAACACTGAAGCTTTCTTT. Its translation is CASSAETLNTEAFF.

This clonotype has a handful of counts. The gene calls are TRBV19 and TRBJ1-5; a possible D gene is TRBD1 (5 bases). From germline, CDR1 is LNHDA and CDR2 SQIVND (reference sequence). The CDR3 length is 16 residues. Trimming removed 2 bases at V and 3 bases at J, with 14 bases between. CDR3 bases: TGTGCCAGTAGTATAAGAGGGGTACTTTACAATCAGCCCCAGCATTTT. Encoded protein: CASSIRGVLYNQPQHF.

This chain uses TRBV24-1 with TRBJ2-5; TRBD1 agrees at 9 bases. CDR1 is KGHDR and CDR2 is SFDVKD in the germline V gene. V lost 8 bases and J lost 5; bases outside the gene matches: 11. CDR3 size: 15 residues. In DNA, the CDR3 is TGTGCCACCAACACCAGGACAGGGGCTGGGGAGACCCAGTACTTC. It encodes CATNTRTGAGETQYF.

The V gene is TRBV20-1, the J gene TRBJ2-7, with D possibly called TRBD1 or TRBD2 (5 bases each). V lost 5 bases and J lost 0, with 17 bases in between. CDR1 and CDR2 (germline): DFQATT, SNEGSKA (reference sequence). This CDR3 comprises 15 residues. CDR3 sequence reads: CSAPLPGRSSYEQYF. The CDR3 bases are TGCAGTGCTCCCCTACCGGGGCGGAGCTCCTACGAGCAGTACTTC.

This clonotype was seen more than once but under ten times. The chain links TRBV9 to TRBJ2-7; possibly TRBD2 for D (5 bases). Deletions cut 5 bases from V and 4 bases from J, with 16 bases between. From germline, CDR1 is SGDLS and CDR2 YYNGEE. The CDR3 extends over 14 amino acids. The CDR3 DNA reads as TGTGCCAGCAGACTAGGCCGGGGATATTACGAGCAGTACTTC. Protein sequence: CASRLGRGYYEQYF.

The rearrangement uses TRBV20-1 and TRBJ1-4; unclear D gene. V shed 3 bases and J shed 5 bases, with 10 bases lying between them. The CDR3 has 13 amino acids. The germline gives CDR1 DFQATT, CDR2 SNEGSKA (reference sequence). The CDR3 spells CSARDLLNEKLFF. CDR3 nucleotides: TGCAGTGCTAGGGACCTTCTGAATGAAAAACTGTTTTTT.

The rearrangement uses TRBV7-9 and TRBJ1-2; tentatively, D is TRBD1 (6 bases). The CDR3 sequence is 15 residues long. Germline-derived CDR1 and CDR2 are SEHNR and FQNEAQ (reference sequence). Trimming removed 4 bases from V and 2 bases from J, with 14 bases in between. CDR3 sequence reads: CASSSANRVNYGYTF. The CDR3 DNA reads TGTGCCAGCAGCTCAGCGAACAGGGTGAACTATGGCTACACCTTC.

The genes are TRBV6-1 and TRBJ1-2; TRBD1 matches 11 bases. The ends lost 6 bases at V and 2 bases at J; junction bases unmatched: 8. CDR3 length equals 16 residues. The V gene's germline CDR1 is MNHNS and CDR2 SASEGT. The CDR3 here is CASRSVRDRGNYGYTF. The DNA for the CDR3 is TGTGCCAGCAGATCGGTCCGGGACAGGGGGAACTATGGCTACACCTTC.

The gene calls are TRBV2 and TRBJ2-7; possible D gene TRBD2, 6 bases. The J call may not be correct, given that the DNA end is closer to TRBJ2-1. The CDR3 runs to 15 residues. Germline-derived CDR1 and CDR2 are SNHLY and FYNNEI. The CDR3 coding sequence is TGTGCCAGCAGTGTGTCCAGGAGGGCCTACAATGAGCAGTTCTTC. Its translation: CASSVSRRAYNEQFF.

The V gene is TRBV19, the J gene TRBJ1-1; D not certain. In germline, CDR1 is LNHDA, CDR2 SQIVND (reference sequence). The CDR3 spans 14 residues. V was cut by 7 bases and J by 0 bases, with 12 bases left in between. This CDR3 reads CASTPAGMNTEAFF. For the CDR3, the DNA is TGTGCCAGTACCCCCGCGGGGATGAACACTGAAGCTTTCTTT.